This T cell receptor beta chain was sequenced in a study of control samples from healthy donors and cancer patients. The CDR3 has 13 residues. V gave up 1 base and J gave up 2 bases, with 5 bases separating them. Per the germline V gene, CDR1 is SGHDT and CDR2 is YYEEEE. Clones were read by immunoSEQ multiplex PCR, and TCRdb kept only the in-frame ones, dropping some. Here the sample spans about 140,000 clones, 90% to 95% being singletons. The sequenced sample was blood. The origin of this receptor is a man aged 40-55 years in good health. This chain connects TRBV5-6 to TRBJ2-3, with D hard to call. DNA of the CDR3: TGTGCCAGCAGCTTGAGGTACACAGATACGCAGTATTTT. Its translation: CASSLRYTDTQYF.